This T cell receptor beta chain was recovered during a study of blood T cell repertoires in COVID-19. Germline V gives CDR1 SQVTM, CDR2 ANQGSEA. The CDR3 runs 13 residues. The V gene lost 8 bases and the J gene lost 6 bases, with 20 bases spanning the gap. TCRdb keeps only in-frame clones here, not all; method: immunoSEQ multiplex PCR. The data hold around 220,000 clones, with roughly 84% observed a single time. Sequencing was performed on peripheral blood. The sequence came from a man aged 25-40 years with active or convalescent COVID-19. The V gene is TRBV29-1, the J gene TRBJ2-7, with D possibly TRBD1 on 7 matching bases. Here the CDR3 DNA reads TGCAGCTACCAGGGGGGACAAAGGTCCGAGCAGTACTTC. Protein: CSYQGGQRSEQYF.